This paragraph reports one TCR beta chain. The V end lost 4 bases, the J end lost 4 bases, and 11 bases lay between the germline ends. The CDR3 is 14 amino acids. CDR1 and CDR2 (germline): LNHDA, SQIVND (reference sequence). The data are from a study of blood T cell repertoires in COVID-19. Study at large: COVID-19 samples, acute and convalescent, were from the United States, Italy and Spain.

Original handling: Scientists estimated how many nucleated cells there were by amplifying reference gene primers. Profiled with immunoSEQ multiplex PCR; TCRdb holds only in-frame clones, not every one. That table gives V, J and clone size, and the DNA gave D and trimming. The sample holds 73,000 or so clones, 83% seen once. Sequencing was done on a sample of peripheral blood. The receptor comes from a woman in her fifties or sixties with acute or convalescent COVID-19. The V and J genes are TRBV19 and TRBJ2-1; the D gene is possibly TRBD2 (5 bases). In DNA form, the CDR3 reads TGTGCCAGTAGTAGCGGGTATAATTACAATGAGCAGTTCTTC. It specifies CASSSGYNYNEQFF.